The rows below give T cell receptor beta chains drawn from one sample of a study of cytomegalovirus exposure and HLA in healthy donors. Measured with immunoSEQ multiplex PCR; TCRdb has only the in-frame clones, and not every one. The top ten hold about 8.6% of the sample, which has roughly 100,000 clones, around four fifths seen once. The specimen sequenced was PBMCs. These receptors were obtained from a woman aged 40-49 years in good health and CMV-seropositive. Both conserved end residues are part of each CDR3. Fields, in order: V gene, clone size, D gene, J gene, CDR3 protein, CDR3 DNA. D genes are given only for firm matches. Some rows mark clone size as missing; the rest say once, few, many or name a class of expanded clone.

v_call: TRBV28
clone_size: .
d_call: .
j_call: TRBJ1-1
cdr3_aa: CASSLWRNTEAFF
cdr3_nt: TGTGCCAGCAGTTTATGGCGGAACACTGAAGCTTTCTTT

v_call: TRBV7-2
clone_size: .
d_call: TRBD2
j_call: TRBJ2-7
cdr3_aa: CASSSQRGPYEQYF
cdr3_nt: TGTGCCAGCAGCTCCCAGCGGGGACCTTACGAGCAGTACTTC

v_call: TRBV19
clone_size: once
d_call: TRBD2
j_call: TRBJ2-5
cdr3_aa: CASNTTSGGLPRETQYF
cdr3_nt: TGTGCCAGTAATACCACTAGCGGGGGCCTCCCCAGGGAGACCCAGTACTTC

v_call: TRBV18
clone_size: .
d_call: TRBD2
j_call: TRBJ2-7
cdr3_aa: CASSPLGTSDTYEQYF
cdr3_nt: TGTGCCAGCTCACCATTGGGGACTAGCGACACCTACGAGCAGTACTTC

v_call: TRBV6-6
clone_size: .
d_call: .
j_call: TRBJ2-2
cdr3_aa: CASRGGAKNTGELFF
cdr3_nt: TGTGCCAGCCGGGGTGGAGCGAAGAACACCGGGGAGCTGTTTTTT

v_call: TRBV4-1
clone_size: .
d_call: .
j_call: TRBJ1-5
cdr3_aa: CASSPLGERNQPQHF
cdr3_nt: TGCGCCAGCAGCCCGCTGGGTGAGAGGAACCAGCCCCAGCATTTT

v_call: TRBV11-2
clone_size: few
d_call: .
j_call: TRBJ1-1
cdr3_aa: CASSSPRGYTEAFF
cdr3_nt: TGTGCCAGCAGCTCCCCTAGGGGATACACTGAAGCTTTCTTT

v_call: TRBV21-1
clone_size: few
d_call: .
j_call: TRBJ2-3
cdr3_aa: CASSLLGREVTDTQYF
cdr3_nt: TGTGCCAGCAGCCTTCTGGGGCGGGAGGTCACAGATACGCAGTATTTT

v_call: TRBV10-2
clone_size: .
d_call: .
j_call: TRBJ1-1
cdr3_aa: CASSEQPNTEAFF
cdr3_nt: TGCGCCAGCAGTGAACAGCCTAACACTGAAGCTTTCTTT

v_call: TRBV4-2
clone_size: .
d_call: .
j_call: TRBJ2-1
cdr3_aa: CASSQDGAASSTYNEQFF
cdr3_nt: TGTGCCAGCAGCCAAGATGGGGCGGCATCATCCACCTACAATGAGCAGTTCTTC

v_call: TRBV5-1
clone_size: .
d_call: .
j_call: TRBJ1-5
cdr3_aa: CASSWGGGAREPQHF
cdr3_nt: TGCGCCAGCAGCTGGGGCGGGGGAGCGAGGGAGCCCCAGCATTTT

v_call: TRBV18
clone_size: .
d_call: .
j_call: TRBJ1-2
cdr3_aa: CASSPPSGDGYGYTF
cdr3_nt: TGTGCCAGCTCACCACCGTCAGGGGATGGCTATGGCTACACCTTC

v_call: TRBV7-9
clone_size: once
d_call: TRBD1
j_call: TRBJ1-2
cdr3_aa: CASNVRGTGVDYGYTF
cdr3_nt: TGTGCCAGCAACGTCCGCGGGACAGGGGTGGACTATGGCTACACCTTC

v_call: TRBV29-1
clone_size: .
d_call: TRBD1
j_call: TRBJ2-1
cdr3_aa: CSVSQGAYNEQFF
cdr3_nt: TGCAGCGTTAGCCAGGGGGCCTACAATGAGCAGTTCTTC

v_call: TRBV19
clone_size: .
d_call: .
j_call: TRBJ1-4
cdr3_aa: CASSIRDEKLFF
cdr3_nt: TGTGCCAGTAGTATCCGGGATGAAAAACTGTTTTTT

v_call: TRBV6-6
clone_size: once
d_call: .
j_call: TRBJ1-2
cdr3_aa: CASSYSEGPYGYTF
cdr3_nt: TGTGCCAGCAGTTACTCGGAGGGGCCCTATGGCTACACCTTC

v_call: TRBV4-1
clone_size: .
d_call: .
j_call: TRBJ1-3
cdr3_aa: CASSQGLFSGNTIYF
cdr3_nt: TGCGCCAGCAGCCAGGGACTCTTCTCTGGAAACACCATATATTTT

v_call: TRBV6-5
clone_size: .
d_call: .
j_call: TRBJ2-5
cdr3_aa: CASSYSRLLQETQYF
cdr3_nt: TGTGCCAGCAGTTACTCGAGACTCCTCCAAGAGACCCAGTACTTC

v_call: TRBV5-4
clone_size: .
d_call: TRBD2
j_call: TRBJ2-5
cdr3_aa: CASGREGGEETQYF
cdr3_nt: TGTGCCAGCGGAAGGGAGGGAGGGGAAGAGACCCAGTACTTC

v_call: TRBV7-9
clone_size: .
d_call: .
j_call: TRBJ1-2
cdr3_aa: CASSPGGGPNYGYTF
cdr3_nt: TGTGCCAGCAGCCCCGGCGGGGGACCAAACTATGGCTACACCTTC

v_call: TRBV5-1
clone_size: .
d_call: .
j_call: TRBJ2-7
cdr3_aa: CASSGGDYEQYF
cdr3_nt: TGCGCCAGCAGCGGAGGAGACTACGAGCAGTACTTC

v_call: TRBV23-1
clone_size: .
d_call: .
j_call: TRBJ1-5
cdr3_aa: CASSQSLLGDLTQPQHF
cdr3_nt: TGCGCCAGCAGTCAATCACTATTAGGGGACTTAACTCAGCCCCAGCATTTT

v_call: TRBV2
clone_size: .
d_call: .
j_call: TRBJ2-7
cdr3_aa: CASSSLGQTYEQYF
cdr3_nt: TGTGCCAGCAGCTCCCTCGGACAGACCTACGAGCAGTACTTC

v_call: TRBV5-1
clone_size: once
d_call: TRBD1
j_call: TRBJ2-7
cdr3_aa: CASSWNPGQGKGEQYF
cdr3_nt: TGCGCCAGCAGCTGGAACCCGGGACAGGGAAAGGGTGAGCAGTACTTC

v_call: TRBV19
clone_size: .
d_call: .
j_call: TRBJ1-6
cdr3_aa: CASSIGAGRILSPLHF
cdr3_nt: TGTGCCAGTAGTATAGGGGCAGGGCGAATTCTTTCACCCCTCCACTTT

v_call: TRBV5-1
clone_size: .
d_call: .
j_call: TRBJ2-7
cdr3_aa: CASSLGARVTYEQYF
cdr3_nt: TGCGCCAGCAGCTTGGGGGCCAGGGTTACCTACGAGCAGTACTTC

v_call: TRBV28
clone_size: .
d_call: .
j_call: TRBJ1-2
cdr3_aa: CASVTADTNYGYTF
cdr3_nt: TGTGCCAGTGTCACCGCTGATACAAACTATGGCTACACCTTC

v_call: TRBV4-2
clone_size: once
d_call: TRBD2
j_call: TRBJ2-7
cdr3_aa: CASSQRGLAGGEYEQYF
cdr3_nt: TGTGCCAGCAGCCAAAGAGGACTAGCGGGAGGGGAGTACGAGCAGTACTTC

v_call: TRBV5-4
clone_size: .
d_call: .
j_call: TRBJ1-6
cdr3_aa: CASSPHGSSYNSPLHF
cdr3_nt: TGTGCCAGCAGCCCGCACGGGAGCTCCTATAATTCGCCCCTCCACTTT

v_call: TRBV7-7
clone_size: .
d_call: TRBD1
j_call: TRBJ2-5
cdr3_aa: CASSRGTGITQYF
cdr3_nt: TGTGCTAGCAGCCGAGGGACAGGAATTACCCAGTACTTC

v_call: TRBV10-3
clone_size: .
d_call: .
j_call: TRBJ2-5
cdr3_aa: CAISEDSQETQYF
cdr3_nt: TGTGCCATCAGTGAAGACTCCCAAGAGACCCAGTACTTC

v_call: TRBV7-9
clone_size: .
d_call: TRBD1
j_call: TRBJ1-2
cdr3_aa: CSSSARTGQPIYGYTF
cdr3_nt: TGTTCCAGCAGCGCTAGGACAGGGCAACCGATCTATGGCTACACCTTC

v_call: TRBV4-2
clone_size: .
d_call: TRBD2
j_call: TRBJ2-7
cdr3_aa: CASSPTTTSGDLVEQYF
cdr3_nt: TGTGCCAGCAGCCCGACAACTACTAGCGGGGACCTAGTCGAGCAGTACTTC

v_call: TRBV7-9
clone_size: .
d_call: .
j_call: TRBJ1-2
cdr3_aa: CASLWGGRDYGYTF
cdr3_nt: TGTGCCAGCCTTTGGGGGGGTCGGGACTATGGCTACACCTTC

v_call: TRBV29-1
clone_size: .
d_call: TRBD1
j_call: TRBJ1-1
cdr3_aa: CSGTSGGTEAFF
cdr3_nt: TGCAGCGGTACTTCAGGGGGGACTGAAGCTTTCTTT

v_call: TRBV9
clone_size: once
d_call: .
j_call: TRBJ2-2
cdr3_aa: CASRTGITGELFF
cdr3_nt: TGTGCCAGTAGAACAGGGATCACCGGGGAGCTGTTTTTT

v_call: TRBV28
clone_size: .
d_call: .
j_call: TRBJ1-1
cdr3_aa: CASSLPRTEAFF
cdr3_nt: TGTGCCAGCAGTTTACCCCGGACTGAAGCTTTCTTT

v_call: TRBV11-1
clone_size: .
d_call: TRBD1
j_call: TRBJ2-5
cdr3_aa: CASSLRGPSPGQYF
cdr3_nt: TGTGCCAGCAGCTTAAGGGGGCCATCTCCGGGCCAGTACTTC